What follows is one T cell receptor (beta chain) and its context. Its antigen is as yet unknown. The CDR3 totals 18 residues. Trimming removed 4 bases from V and 4 bases from J; junction bases left unmatched: 15. CDR1 is SGHVS, CDR2 FNYEAQ, per germline. This specimen comes from a study of post-analysis software for immune sequencing data. Study as a whole: The courses of disease that were included comprised relapsing-remitting, secondary progressive and progressive-relapsing multiple sclerosis.

Study-wide results and caveats: Included in a set of about 5 TRBV segments more frequent in patients than controls were TRBV5-6, TRBV5-1 and TRBV20-1. Comparison with controls showed significantly lower normalized Chao1 diversity in multiple sclerosis patients.

Carried by the TCR beta cDNA libraries were unique molecular identifiers. T cells numbering 1 to 10 million gave rise to 500,000 or so cDNA molecules. MiXCR, applied by TCRdb to the PCR reads, yields one record per CDR3 protein. The sample shows 350,000 to 500,000 distinct CDR3 sequences, approximately 39% of them seen only once. The specimen was blood. The V gene is TRBV7-6, the J gene TRBJ2-3; 9 positions match TRBD1. The TCR was taken from a girl aged 2 to 10 with multiple sclerosis. The CDR3 loop is CASSSVTGTGILADTQYF. The CDR3 DNA follows: TGTGCCAGCAGCTCAGTAACCGGGACAGGGATTTTGGCAGATACGCAGTATTTT.